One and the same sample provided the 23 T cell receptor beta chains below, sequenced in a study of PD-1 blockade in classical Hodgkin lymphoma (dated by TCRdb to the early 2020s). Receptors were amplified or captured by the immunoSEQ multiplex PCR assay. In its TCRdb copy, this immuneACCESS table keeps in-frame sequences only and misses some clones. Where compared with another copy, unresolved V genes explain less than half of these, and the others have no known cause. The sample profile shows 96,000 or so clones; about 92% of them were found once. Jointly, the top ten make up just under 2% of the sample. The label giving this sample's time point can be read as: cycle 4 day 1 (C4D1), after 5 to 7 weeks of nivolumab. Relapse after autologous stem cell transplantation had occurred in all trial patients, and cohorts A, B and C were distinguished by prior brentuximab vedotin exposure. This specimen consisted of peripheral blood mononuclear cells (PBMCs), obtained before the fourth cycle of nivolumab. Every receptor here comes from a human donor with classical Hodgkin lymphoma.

CDR3 coding DNA: TGTGCCAGCAGCCCCGGACAGGTGAATTCACCCCTCCACTTT. As protein: CASSPGQVNSPLHF. This rearrangement joins TRBV6-1 to TRBJ1-6, with 7 bases identical to TRBD1. The germline V gene encodes CDR1 MNHNS and CDR2 SASEGT. CDR3 length equals 14 residues. Unmatched junction bases numbered 6, after V lost 6 bases and J lost 7 bases.

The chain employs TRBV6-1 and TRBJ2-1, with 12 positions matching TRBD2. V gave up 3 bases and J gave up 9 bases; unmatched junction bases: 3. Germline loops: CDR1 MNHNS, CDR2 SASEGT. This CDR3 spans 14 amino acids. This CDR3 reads CASSETSGRGEQFF. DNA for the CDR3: TGTGCCAGCAGTGAGACTAGCGGGAGAGGTGAGCAGTTCTTC.

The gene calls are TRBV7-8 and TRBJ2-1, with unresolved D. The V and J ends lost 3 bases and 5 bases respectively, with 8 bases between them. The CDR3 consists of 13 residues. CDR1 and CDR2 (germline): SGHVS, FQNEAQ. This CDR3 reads CASSFPLNNEQFF. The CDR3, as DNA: TGTGCCAGCAGCTTTCCCCTGAACAATGAGCAGTTCTTC.

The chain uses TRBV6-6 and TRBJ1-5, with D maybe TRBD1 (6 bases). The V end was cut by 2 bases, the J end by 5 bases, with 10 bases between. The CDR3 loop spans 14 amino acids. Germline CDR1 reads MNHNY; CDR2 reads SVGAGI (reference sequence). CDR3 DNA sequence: TGTGCCAGCAGTTACAGGGGGTCTGATCAGCCCCAGCATTTT. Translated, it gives CASSYRGSDQPQHF.

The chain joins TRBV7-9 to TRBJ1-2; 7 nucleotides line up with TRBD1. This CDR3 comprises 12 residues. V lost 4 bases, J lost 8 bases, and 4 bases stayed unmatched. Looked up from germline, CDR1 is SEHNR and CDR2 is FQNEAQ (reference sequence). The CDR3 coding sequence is TGTGCCAGCAGCTGGGACAGAAGAGGCTACACCTTC. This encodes CASSWDRRGYTF. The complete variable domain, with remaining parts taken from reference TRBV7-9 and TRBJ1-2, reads DTGVSQNPRHKITKRGQNVTFRCDPISEHNRLYWYRQTLGQGPEFLTYFQNEAQLEKSRLLSDRFSAERPKGSFSTLEIQRTEQGDSAMYLCASSWDRRGYTFGSGTRLTVV.

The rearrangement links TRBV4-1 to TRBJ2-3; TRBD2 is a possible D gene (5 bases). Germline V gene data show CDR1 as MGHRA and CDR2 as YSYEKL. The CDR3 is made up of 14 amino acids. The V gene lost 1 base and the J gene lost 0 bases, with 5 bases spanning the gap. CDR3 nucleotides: TGCGCCAGCAGCCAAGCGGGGAGCACAGATACGCAGTATTTT. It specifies CASSQAGSTDTQYF.

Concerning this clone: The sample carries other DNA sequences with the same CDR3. CDR3 loop: CASSFVRRSTEAFF. The CDR3 DNA follows: TGTGCCAGCAGCTTTGTGCGTCGGAGCACTGAAGCTTTCTTT. The chain combines TRBV5-6 with TRBJ1-1; D not resolved. This CDR3 has 14 residues. V lost 2 bases and J 4 bases, leaving 12 bases between the germline ends. CDR1 SGHDT and CDR2 YYEEEE come from the germline V gene.

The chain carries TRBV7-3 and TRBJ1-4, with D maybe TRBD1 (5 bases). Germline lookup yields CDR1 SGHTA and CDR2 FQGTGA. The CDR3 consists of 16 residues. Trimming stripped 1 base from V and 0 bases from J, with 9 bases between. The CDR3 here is CASSLNGGATNEKLFF. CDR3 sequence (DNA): TGTGCCAGCAGCTTAAATGGGGGAGCAACTAATGAAAAACTGTTTTTT.

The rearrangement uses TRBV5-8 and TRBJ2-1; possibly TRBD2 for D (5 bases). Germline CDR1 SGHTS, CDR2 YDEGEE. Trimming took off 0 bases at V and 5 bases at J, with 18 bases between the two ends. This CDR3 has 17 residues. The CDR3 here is CASSLVGADLRHNEQFF. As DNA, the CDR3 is TGTGCCAGCAGCTTGGTTGGTGCGGACTTACGGCACAATGAGCAGTTCTTC.

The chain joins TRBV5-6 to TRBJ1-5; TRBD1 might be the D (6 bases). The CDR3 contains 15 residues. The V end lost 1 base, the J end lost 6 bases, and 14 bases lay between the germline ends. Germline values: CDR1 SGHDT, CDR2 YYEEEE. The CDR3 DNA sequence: TGTGCCAGCAGCTTGCGGCAGGGGTATAGTCAGCCCCAGCATTTT. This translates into CASSLRQGYSQPQHF.

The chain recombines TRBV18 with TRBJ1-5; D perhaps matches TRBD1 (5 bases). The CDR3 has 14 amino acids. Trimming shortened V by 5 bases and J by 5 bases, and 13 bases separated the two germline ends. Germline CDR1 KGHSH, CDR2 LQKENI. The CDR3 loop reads CASSESLQDQPQHF. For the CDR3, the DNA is TGTGCCAGCTCAGAGTCACTACAGGATCAGCCCCAGCATTTT. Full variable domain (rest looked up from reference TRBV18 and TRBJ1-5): NAGVMQNPRHLVRRRGQEARLRCSPMKGHSHVYWYRQLPEEGLKFMVYLQKENIIDESGMPKERFSAEFPKEGPSILRIQQVVRGDSAAYFCASSESLQDQPQHFGDGTRLSIL.

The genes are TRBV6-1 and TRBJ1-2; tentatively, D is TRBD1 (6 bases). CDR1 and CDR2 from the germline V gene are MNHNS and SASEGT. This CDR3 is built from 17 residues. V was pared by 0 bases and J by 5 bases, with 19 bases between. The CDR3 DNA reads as TGTGCCAGCAGTGAAGCGAACAGGGCCTTTTCGGATTATGGCTACACCTTC. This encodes CASSEANRAFSDYGYTF.

CDR3 nucleotides: TGCGCCAGCAGCTCCCGGGCGGGTACCTACGAGCAGTACTTC. As protein: CASSSRAGTYEQYF. The rearrangement joins TRBV23-1 to TRBJ2-7; weak D call: TRBD2 (5 bases). TRBV23-1 is designated an ORF whose function remains uncertain. The CDR3 loop spans 14 amino acids. Trimming pared 6 bases from V and 2 bases from J, leaving 14 bases between.

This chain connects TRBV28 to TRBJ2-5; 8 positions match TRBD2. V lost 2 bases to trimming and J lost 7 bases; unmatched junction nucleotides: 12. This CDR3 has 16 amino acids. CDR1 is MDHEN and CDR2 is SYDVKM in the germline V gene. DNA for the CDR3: TGTGCCAGCAGTTTAACACCGGGACTAGTTAGTGTGACCCAGTACTTC. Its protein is CASSLTPGLVSVTQYF.

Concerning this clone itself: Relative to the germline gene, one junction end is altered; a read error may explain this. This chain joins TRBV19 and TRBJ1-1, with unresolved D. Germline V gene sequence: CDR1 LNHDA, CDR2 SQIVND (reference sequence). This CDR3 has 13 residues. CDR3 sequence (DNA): TGTGCCAGTCGTATGCGAGAGAACACTGAAGCTTTCTTT. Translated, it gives CASRMRENTEAFF.

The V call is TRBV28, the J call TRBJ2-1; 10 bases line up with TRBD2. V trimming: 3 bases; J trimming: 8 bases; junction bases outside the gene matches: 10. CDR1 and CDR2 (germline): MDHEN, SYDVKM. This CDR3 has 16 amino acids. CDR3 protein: CASSFLKREGLDEQFF. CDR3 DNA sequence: TGTGCCAGCAGTTTTCTAAAGCGGGAGGGCCTCGATGAGCAGTTCTTC. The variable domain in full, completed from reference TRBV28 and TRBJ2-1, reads DVKVTQSSRYLVKRTGEKVFLECVQDMDHENMFWYRQDPGLGLRLIYFSYDVKMKEKGDIPEGYSVSREKKERFSLILESASTNQTSMYLCASSFLKREGLDEQFFGPGTRLTVL.

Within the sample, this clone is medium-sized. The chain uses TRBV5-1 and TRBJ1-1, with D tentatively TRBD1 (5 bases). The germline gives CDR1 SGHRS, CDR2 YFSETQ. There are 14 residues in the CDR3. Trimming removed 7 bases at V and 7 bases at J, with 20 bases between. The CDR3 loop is CASYSGTSRGEAFF. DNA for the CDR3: TGCGCCAGCTATTCCGGGACCTCGAGAGGTGAAGCTTTCTTT. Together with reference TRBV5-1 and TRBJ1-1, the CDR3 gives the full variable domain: KAGVTQTPRYLIKTRGQQVTLSCSPISGHRSVSWYQQTPGQGLQFLFEYFSETQRNKGNFPGRFSGRQFSNSRSEMNVSTLELGDSALYLCASYSGTSRGEAFFGQGTRLTVV.

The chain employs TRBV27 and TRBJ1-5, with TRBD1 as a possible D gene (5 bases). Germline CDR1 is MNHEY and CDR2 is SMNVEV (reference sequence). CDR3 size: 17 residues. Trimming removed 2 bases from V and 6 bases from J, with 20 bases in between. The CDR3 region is CASSLRWLGQSFQPQHF. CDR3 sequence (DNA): TGTGCCAGCAGTTTACGATGGTTGGGGCAGAGTTTTCAGCCCCAGCATTTT.

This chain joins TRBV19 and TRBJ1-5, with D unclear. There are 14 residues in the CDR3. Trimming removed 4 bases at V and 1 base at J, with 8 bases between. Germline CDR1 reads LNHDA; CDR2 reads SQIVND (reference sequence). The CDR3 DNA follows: TGTGCCAGTAGTACAGGAGCGAGCAATCAGCCCCAGCATTTT. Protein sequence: CASSTGASNQPQHF.

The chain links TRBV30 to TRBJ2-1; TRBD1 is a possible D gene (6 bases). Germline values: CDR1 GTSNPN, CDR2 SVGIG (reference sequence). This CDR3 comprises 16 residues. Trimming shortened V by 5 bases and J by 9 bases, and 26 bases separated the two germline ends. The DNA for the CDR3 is TGTGCCTGGCATGGACAGTCTGGGTTCCCAAAGGTTGAGCAGTTCTTC. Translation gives CAWHGQSGFPKVEQFF.

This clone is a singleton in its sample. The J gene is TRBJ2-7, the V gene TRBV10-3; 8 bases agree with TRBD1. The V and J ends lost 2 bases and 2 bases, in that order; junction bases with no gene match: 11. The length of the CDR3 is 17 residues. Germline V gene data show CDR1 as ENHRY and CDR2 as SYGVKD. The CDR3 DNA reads TGTGCCATCAGTGAGCCCGGCTCCGGGACAGGAGCCTACGAGCAGTACTTC. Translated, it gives CAISEPGSGTGAYEQYF.

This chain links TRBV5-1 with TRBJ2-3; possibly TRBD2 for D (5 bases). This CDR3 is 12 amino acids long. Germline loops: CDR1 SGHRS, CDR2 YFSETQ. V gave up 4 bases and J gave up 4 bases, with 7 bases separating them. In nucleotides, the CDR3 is TGCGCCAGCAGCACCGGGGCAGATACGCAGTATTTT. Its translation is CASSTGADTQYF.

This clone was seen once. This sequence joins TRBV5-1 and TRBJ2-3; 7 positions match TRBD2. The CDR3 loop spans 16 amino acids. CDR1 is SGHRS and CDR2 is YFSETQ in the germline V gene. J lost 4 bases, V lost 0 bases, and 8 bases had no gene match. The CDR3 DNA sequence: TGCGCCAGCAGCTTGGCGGGCGGACTAGGCTCAGATACGCAGTATTTT. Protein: CASSLAGGLGSDTQYF.